Detailed here is one T cell receptor beta chain. Its antigen remains unidentified. The data originate from a study of blood T cells in healthy people across ages. The authors ran a second PCR of about 6 to 11 cycles using a sample-barcoded 5' primer and a J-beta primer mix. A 12-random-nucleotide template-switch adaptor tagged each cDNA molecule. Each CDR3 protein gets one entry after TCRdb re-called the 5' RACE reads with MiXCR. There are approximately 1.5 million distinct CDR3 sequences in the sample; roughly 43% occur only once, and less than 5% lies in the top ten. Study observations and caveats: A roughly linear fall in TCR beta diversity per million T cells was seen with increasing age. Naive T cell percentage by flow cytometry tracked strongly with beta diversity.

The receptor comes from a woman younger than 35 in good health. Sequencing input: blood.

CDR3 residues: CASSVGLTYEQFF. CDR3 bases: TGTGCCAGCAGTGTGGGGCTAACCTATGAGCAGTTCTTC. This chain links TRBV12-3 or TRBV12-4 with TRBJ2-1, with D possibly TRBD1 on 5 matching bases. The CDR3 has 13 amino acids. V gave up 5 bases and J gave up 8 bases, with 13 bases separating them.